This TCR beta chain was documented in a study of T cell repertoires in cytomegalovirus infection. As for the study in general: Public TCR beta signature analysis indicated the presence of both CMV infection and matching HLA type.

TCRdb fed the reads into MiXCR, producing one record per CDR3 protein. This table holds fewer than 950,000 distinct CDR3 sequences, roughly 33% found once. To note about this clonotype: The antigen is unknown.

Germline CDR1 and CDR2: MNHEY and SVGAGI. The CDR3 sequence is 15 residues long. Germline trimming cut 10 bases from V and 5 bases from J; bases unmatched to any gene: 10. The rearrangement joins TRBV6-5 to TRBJ2-2; 10 bases map to TRBD2. The sample was cultured CD8+ T cells from PBMCs, taken from culture after CMV antigen stimulation. This sequence was found in a human donor in good health (CMV status not recorded). Some clones in this sample may be carry-over from other donors' samples. CDR3 sequence reads: CATKGKLAGTGELFF. The DNA for the CDR3 is TGTGCCACTAAAGGGAAACTAGCGGGGACCGGGGAGCTGTTTTTT.